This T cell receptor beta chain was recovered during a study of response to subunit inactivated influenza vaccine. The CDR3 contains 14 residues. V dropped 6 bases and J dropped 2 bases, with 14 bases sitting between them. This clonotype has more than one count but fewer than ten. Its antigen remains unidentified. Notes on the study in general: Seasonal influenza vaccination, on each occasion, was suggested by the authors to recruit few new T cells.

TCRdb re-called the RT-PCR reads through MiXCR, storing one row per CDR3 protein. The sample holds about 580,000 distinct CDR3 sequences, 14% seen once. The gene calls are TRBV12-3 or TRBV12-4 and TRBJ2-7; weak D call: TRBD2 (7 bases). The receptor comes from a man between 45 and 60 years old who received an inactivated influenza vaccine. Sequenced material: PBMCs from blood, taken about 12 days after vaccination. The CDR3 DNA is TGTGCCAGCAGCCCCTGGCGGGGGCCCTACGAGCAGTACTTC. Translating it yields CASSPWRGPYEQYF.